One and the same sample provided the 9 T cell receptor beta chains below, sequenced in a study of T cells in Graves' hyperthyroidism and ophthalmopathy. It was RNA transcripts that yielded the amplified TCR beta CDR3 regions. Primed by the HTBI set, a first-round RT-PCR was run on the TCR CDR3. TCRdb analysed the multiplex PCR reads with MiXCR anew, one entry per CDR3 protein. The sample consists of around 350,000 distinct CDR3 sequences, over 10% of them appearing once. Sequenced material: blood. The receptors were gathered from a woman younger than 30 with Graves' hyperthyroidism.

This clonotype was seen at least ten times. The J gene is TRBJ1-5, the V gene TRBV12-3 or TRBV12-4; D gene unclear. This CDR3 contains 14 residues. Trimming pared 4 bases from V and 0 bases from J, leaving 7 bases between. The chain's CDR3 is CASSSDDSNQPQHF. The CDR3 bases are TGTGCCAGCAGTTCCGACGATAGCAATCAGCCCCAGCATTTT.

This clonotype was seen repeatedly, ten times or more. The gene calls are TRBV7-2 and TRBJ2-7; D call uncertain. Germline V lookup: CDR1 SGHTA, CDR2 FQGNSA. V lost 1 base and J 1 base, leaving 14 bases between the germline ends. CDR3 length: 16 residues. The chain's CDR3 is CASSLGGFGSSYEQYF. CDR3 nucleotide sequence: TGTGCCAGCAGCTTAGGGGGTTTTGGGTCTTCCTACGAGCAGTACTTC.

The chain combines TRBV28 with TRBJ2-2; D is unresolved. This CDR3 comprises 16 residues. Trimming pared 2 bases from V and 0 bases from J, leaving 10 bases between. Germline V gives CDR1 MDHEN, CDR2 SYDVKM. As DNA, the CDR3 is TGTGCCAGCAGTTTACTGGACCGGGCGAACACCGGGGAGCTGTTTTTT. It is translated as CASSLLDRANTGELFF.

This chain connects TRBV28 to TRBJ2-3; 15 bases map to TRBD2. V was pared by 6 bases and J by 4 bases, with 5 bases of the junction left unmatched. The germline gives CDR1 MDHEN, CDR2 SYDVKM. This CDR3 region has 16 residues. CDR3 region: CASREGLAGGPDTQYF. In nucleotides, the CDR3 is TGTGCCAGCAGGGAAGGACTAGCGGGGGGGCCAGATACGCAGTATTTT. The whole variable domain, remainder taken from reference TRBV28 and TRBJ2-3, is DVKVTQSSRYLVKRTGEKVFLECVQDMDHENMFWYRQDPGLGLRLIYFSYDVKMKEKGDIPEGYSVSREKKERFSLILESASTNQTSMYLCASREGLAGGPDTQYFGPGTRLTVL.

This clonotype was seen a handful of times. The rearrangement joins TRBV2 to TRBJ2-7, with D tentatively TRBD2 (6 bases). Trimming took 8 bases from V and 2 from J, leaving 19 bases between them. This CDR3 is 15 amino acids long. Germline V gene sequence: CDR1 SNHLY, CDR2 FYNNEI. In nucleotides, the CDR3 is TGTGCCAGCTCGCTCCGGGACTCGGGACCCTACGAGCAGTACTTC. It translates to CASSLRDSGPYEQYF.

This clonotype was counted at least ten times. V gene TRBV5-1 combines with J gene TRBJ2-7, with a possible D match to TRBD2 (5 bases). Germline V lookup: CDR1 SGHRS, CDR2 YFSETQ. The CDR3 is made up of 13 amino acids. Trimming took 7 bases from V and 2 from J, leaving 13 bases between them. CDR3 protein: CASARDAPYEQYF. The CDR3 DNA is TGCGCCAGCGCCCGGGATGCCCCCTACGAGCAGTACTTC.

This clonotype occurred many times. V is TRBV6-2 or TRBV6-3 and J is TRBJ2-1; 8 bases agree with TRBD1. V was pared by 10 bases and J by 3 bases, with 5 bases of the junction left unmatched. Looked up from germline, CDR1 is MNHEY and CDR2 is SVGEGT. The CDR3 extends over 13 amino acids. The chain's CDR3 is CAIRDRNYNEQFF. CDR3 DNA sequence: TGTGCCATCCGGGACAGGAACTACAATGAGCAGTTCTTC.

The V call is TRBV5-4, the J call TRBJ1-1, with D tentatively TRBD1 (5 bases). Germline CDR1 is SGHNT and CDR2 is YYREEE (reference sequence). V lost 4 bases, J lost 2 bases, and 18 bases lay in between. The CDR3 runs 16 residues. The CDR3 spells CASSGGGRGVNTEAFF. The CDR3 DNA follows: TGTGCCAGCAGCGGGGGTGGACGCGGGGTAAACACTGAAGCTTTCTTT.

This clonotype was observed many times. This rearrangement joins TRBV6-2 or TRBV6-3 to TRBJ1-5; D uncertain. Trimming removed 3 bases at V and 1 base at J, with 7 bases between. CDR1 and CDR2 (germline): MNHEY, SVGEGT. This CDR3 has 14 amino acids. The DNA of the CDR3 is TGTGCCAGCAGTTATTTGGGCAGCAATCAGCCCCAGCATTTT. Its translation is CASSYLGSNQPQHF.